Below are 20 T cell receptor beta chains sequenced from a single sample in a study of cytomegalovirus exposure and HLA in healthy donors. The PCR made use of 60 Vbeta and 13 Jbeta primers. Profiled with immunoSEQ multiplex PCR; TCRdb holds only in-frame clones, not every one. The sample shows some 150,000 clones, around 72% of them seen only once. The sequencing input was PBMCs. The receptor set was obtained from a human donor in good health.

The chain is built from TRBV19 and TRBJ1-2; D gene unclear. The ends were cut back, 0 bases at V and 8 bases at J, with 7 bases in the middle. The CDR3 sequence is 12 residues long. CDR1 and CDR2 from the germline V gene are LNHDA and SQIVND (reference sequence). The CDR3 protein is CASSIEERGYTF. The CDR3 DNA is TGTGCCAGTAGTATAGAGGAGCGAGGCTACACCTTC.

In its sample, this clone was seen a few times. In DNA, the CDR3 is TGTGCCAGCAGGGGGACAGAAAATCAGCCCCAGCATTTT. Encoded protein: CASRGTENQPQHF. The chain links TRBV2 to TRBJ1-5; 7 bases agree with TRBD1. V shed 6 bases and J 4 bases; nucleotides not matched to a gene: 3. CDR1 is SNHLY and CDR2 is FYNNEI in the germline V gene. The CDR3 consists of 13 residues. Variable domain in full (rest from reference TRBV2 and TRBJ1-5): EPEVTQTPSHQVTQMGQEVILRCVPISNHLYFYWYRQILGQKVEFLVSFYNNEISEKSEIFDDQFSVERPDGSNFTLKIRSTKLEDSAMYFCASRGTENQPQHFGDGTRLSIL.

This rearrangement joins TRBV6-6 to TRBJ2-7; 7 bases fit TRBD1. This CDR3 region has 15 residues. The germline CDR1 and CDR2 sequences are MNHNY and SVGAGI (reference sequence). Trimming removed 7 bases from V and 5 bases from J; junction bases left unmatched: 14. The DNA of the CDR3 is TGTGCCAGCACGAGGGAGCTGGGGACAGACAACGAGCAGTACTTC. Residues: CASTRELGTDNEQYF.

This clone turned up a few times. V is TRBV29-1 and J is TRBJ2-5; 8 bases line up with TRBD1. The V segment lost 3 bases and the J segment 2 bases; nucleotides outside the gene matches: 17. In germline, CDR1 is SQVTM, CDR2 ANQGSEA. This CDR3 is 18 amino acids long. This chain's CDR3 is CSVDKDGQGALWQETQYF. CDR3 sequence (DNA): TGCAGCGTTGACAAGGACGGGCAGGGGGCTTTGTGGCAAGAGACCCAGTACTTC.

The rearrangement links TRBV27 to TRBJ2-7, with 9 bases identical to TRBD2. Germline V gene data show CDR1 as MNHEY and CDR2 as SMNVEV (reference sequence). Trimming cost V 5 bases and J 4 bases; bases outside gene matches: 9. The CDR3 length is 15 residues. The chain's CDR3 is CASSLIAGDSYEQYF. CDR3 DNA: TGTGCCAGCAGTCTCATAGCGGGGGACTCTTACGAGCAGTACTTC.

This clone was recorded once. The chain recombines TRBV9 with TRBJ2-5; TRBD2 agrees at 13 bases. Germline V gene data show CDR1 as SGDLS and CDR2 as YYNGEE. The V gene end was trimmed by 3 bases and the J gene end by 4 bases; junction bases not matched to a gene: 3. The CDR3 consists of 15 residues. Here the CDR3 reads CASSEGLAGLETQYF. CDR3 sequence (DNA): TGTGCCAGCAGCGAGGGACTAGCGGGATTAGAGACCCAGTACTTC.

This clone has only one observation. V is TRBV9 and J is TRBJ2-1; D is possibly TRBD2 (5 bases). The ends were cut back, 7 bases at V and 12 bases at J, with 11 bases in the middle. Germline V gives CDR1 SGDLS, CDR2 YYNGEE. The CDR3 totals 10 residues. The CDR3 region has the DNA TGTGCCAGCGGCGACCGGGGGCAGTTCTTC. It is translated as CASGDRGQFF.

J is TRBJ2-5 and V is TRBV7-9, with TRBD1 matching over 10 bases. The CDR3 loop spans 18 amino acids. The trim removed 2 bases at V and 4 bases at J, leaving 13 bases unmatched. CDR1 is SEHNR and CDR2 is FQNEAQ in the germline V gene (reference sequence). This CDR3 is CASSLLGQGKIKGETQYF. For the CDR3, the DNA is TGTGCCAGCAGCTTATTGGGACAGGGGAAGATTAAAGGAGAGACCCAGTACTTC.

This chain uses TRBV5-6 with TRBJ2-7; the D gene is possibly TRBD2 (6 bases). Germline V gives CDR1 SGHDT, CDR2 YYEEEE. The CDR3 runs 15 residues. Trimming stripped 4 bases from V and 0 bases from J, with 14 bases between. The chain's CDR3 is CASSPKGGTSYEQYF. CDR3 in DNA: TGTGCCAGCAGCCCTAAGGGCGGGACCTCCTACGAGCAGTACTTC.

The V and J genes are TRBV4-2 and TRBJ2-3; TRBD1 aligns across 10 bases. This CDR3 is built from 15 residues. The junction had 8 bases not matched to a gene; V was cut back by 5 bases and J by 6 bases. Looked up from germline, CDR1 is LGHNA and CDR2 is YNFKEQ. CDR3 sequence: CASSTRQGAGDTQYF. CDR3 DNA sequence: TGTGCCAGCAGCACCCGACAGGGGGCGGGGGATACGCAGTATTTT.

In the case of this clone: Different DNA sequences within this sample yield the same CDR3. The chain uses TRBV2 and TRBJ1-1, with 8 nucleotides matching TRBD1. Germline V CDR1 and CDR2: SNHLY, FYNNEI. The CDR3 has 14 residues. The V gene end was trimmed by 5 bases and the J gene end by 1 base; junction bases not matched to a gene: 3. DNA of the CDR3: TGTGCCAGCAGTCGACAGGGGAGGAACACTGAAGCTTTCTTT. Residues: CASSRQGRNTEAFF.

This sequence joins TRBV4-1 and TRBJ2-1; D not resolved. The CDR3 is 15 residues long. Germline-derived CDR1 and CDR2 are MGHRA and YSYEKL. V gave up 1 base and J gave up 4 bases, with 11 bases separating them. CDR3 in amino acids: CASSQAPNTYNEQFF. CDR3 bases: TGCGCCAGCAGCCAAGCGCCCAACACGTACAATGAGCAGTTCTTC.

The J gene is TRBJ2-7, the V gene TRBV7-9; perhaps TRBD1 as D (6 bases). CDR3 length equals 13 residues. The germline gives CDR1 SEHNR, CDR2 FQNEAQ (reference sequence). Deletions cut 5 bases from V and 2 bases from J, with 10 bases between. The chain's CDR3 is CASSDDRTYEQYF. In DNA, the CDR3 is TGTGCCAGCAGCGATGACAGGACCTACGAGCAGTACTTC.

The V gene is TRBV7-3, the J gene TRBJ2-2; TRBD1 is a possible D gene (5 bases). Looked up from germline, CDR1 is SGHTA and CDR2 is FQGTGA. V was pared by 2 bases and J by 1 base, with 5 bases between. The CDR3 runs 14 residues. CDR3 protein: CASSLDRNTGELFF. In nucleotides, the CDR3 is TGTGCCAGCAGCTTAGACAGGAACACCGGGGAGCTGTTTTTT.

This chain connects TRBV11-3 to TRBJ2-2; possible D gene TRBD1, 5 bases. The V end was cut by 3 bases, the J end by 4 bases, with 12 bases between. This CDR3 contains 15 residues. CDR1 SGHNT and CDR2 YENEEA come from the germline V gene. This chain's CDR3 is CASSFRQGFTGELFF. CDR3 DNA: TGTGCCAGCAGCTTTCGTCAGGGATTCACCGGGGAGCTGTTTTTT.

The rearrangement links TRBV30 to TRBJ1-1, with D unresolved. Trimming removed 0 bases from V and 7 bases from J, with 9 bases in between. The CDR3 has 12 residues. Germline V lookup: CDR1 GTSNPN, CDR2 SVGIG (reference sequence). The CDR3 region has the DNA TGTGCCTGGAGTGTGGGTGCGGGTGAAGCTTTCTTT. Its protein is CAWSVGAGEAFF.

The chain combines TRBV11-2 with TRBJ2-2; 14 bases fit TRBD2. The CDR3 is made up of 15 amino acids. V lost 5 bases to trimming and J lost 13 bases; unmatched junction nucleotides: 9. Per germline, CDR1 SGHAT and CDR2 FQNNGV. CDR3 DNA sequence: TGTGCCAGCAGCCAGGGACTAGCGGGAGTGGATCGGCTGTTTTTT. It translates to CASSQGLAGVDRLFF.

The genes are TRBV7-9 and TRBJ2-6, with 7 bases that match TRBD1. The CDR3 runs to 16 residues. Unmatched junction bases numbered 4, after V lost 0 bases and J lost 5 bases. Germline V CDR1 and CDR2: SEHNR, FQNEAQ (reference sequence). This chain's CDR3 is CASSLAGGQWANVLTF. The CDR3 DNA is TGTGCCAGCAGCTTAGCTGGGGGACAGTGGGCCAACGTCCTGACTTTC. Based on the CDR3 plus reference TRBV7-9 and TRBJ2-6, the full variable domain is DTGVSQNPRHKITKRGQNVTFRCDPISEHNRLYWYRQTLGQGPEFLTYFQNEAQLEKSRLLSDRFSAERPKGSFSTLEIQRTEQGDSAMYLCASSLAGGQWANVLTFGAGSRLTVL.

The chain is built from TRBV5-1 and TRBJ2-1; TRBD1 matches 8 bases. The V and J ends lost 0 bases and 8 bases, in that order; junction bases with no gene match: 7. CDR1 is SGHRS, CDR2 YFSETQ, per germline. This CDR3 has 15 amino acids. CDR3 DNA: TGCGCCAGCAGCTTGGGGCAGGGGGCGCACTATGAGCAGTTCTTC. Protein sequence: CASSLGQGAHYEQFF.

The V and J genes are TRBV7-3 and TRBJ2-5; 11 nucleotides line up with TRBD2. Germline-derived CDR1 and CDR2 are SGHTA and FQGTGA. The CDR3 is 16 amino acids. The J segment lost 5 bases and the V segment lost 3 bases, leaving 8 bases of the junction unmatched. The CDR3 is CASSFSGRGKLETQYF. CDR3 coding DNA: TGTGCCAGCAGCTTTAGCGGGAGGGGGAAGTTGGAGACCCAGTACTTC.